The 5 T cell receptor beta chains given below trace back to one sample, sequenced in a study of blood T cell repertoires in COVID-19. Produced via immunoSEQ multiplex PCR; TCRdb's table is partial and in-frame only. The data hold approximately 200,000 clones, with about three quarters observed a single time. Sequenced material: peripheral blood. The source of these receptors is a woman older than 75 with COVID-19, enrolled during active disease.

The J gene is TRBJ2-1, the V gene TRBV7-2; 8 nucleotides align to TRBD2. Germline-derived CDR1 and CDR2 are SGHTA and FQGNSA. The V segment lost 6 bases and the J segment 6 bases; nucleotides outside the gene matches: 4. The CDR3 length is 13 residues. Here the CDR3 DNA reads TGTGCCAGCAGTCGGACTAGCTCCAATGAGCAGTTCTTC. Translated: CASSRTSSNEQFF.

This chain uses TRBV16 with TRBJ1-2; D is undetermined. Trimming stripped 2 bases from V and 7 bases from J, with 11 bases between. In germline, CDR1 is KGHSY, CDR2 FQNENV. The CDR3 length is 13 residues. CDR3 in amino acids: CASSQDKLGGYTF. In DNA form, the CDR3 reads TGTGCCAGCAGCCAAGACAAACTTGGTGGCTACACCTTC.

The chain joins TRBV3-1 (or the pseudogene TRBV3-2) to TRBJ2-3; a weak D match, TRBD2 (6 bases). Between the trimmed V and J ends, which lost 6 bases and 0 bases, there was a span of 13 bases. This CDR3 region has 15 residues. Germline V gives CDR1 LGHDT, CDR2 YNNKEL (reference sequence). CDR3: CASSGAGFSTDTQYF. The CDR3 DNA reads TGTGCCAGCAGTGGTGCGGGGTTTAGCACAGATACGCAGTATTTT.

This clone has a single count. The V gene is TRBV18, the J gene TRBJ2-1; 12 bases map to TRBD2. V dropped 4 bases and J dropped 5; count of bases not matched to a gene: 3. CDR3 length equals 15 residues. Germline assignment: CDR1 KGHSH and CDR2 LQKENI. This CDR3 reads CASSLTSGSNNEQFF. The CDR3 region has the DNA TGTGCCAGCTCACTGACTAGCGGGAGTAACAATGAGCAGTTCTTC.

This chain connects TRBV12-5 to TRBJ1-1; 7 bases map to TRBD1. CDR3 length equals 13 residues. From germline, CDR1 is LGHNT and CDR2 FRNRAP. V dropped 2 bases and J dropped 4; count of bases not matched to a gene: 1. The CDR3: CASGLQGGTEAFF. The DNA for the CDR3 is TGTGCTAGTGGTTTGCAGGGGGGCACTGAAGCTTTCTTT. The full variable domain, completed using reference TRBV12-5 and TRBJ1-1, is DARVTQTPRHKVTEMGQEVTMRCQPILGHNTVFWYRQTMMQGLELLAYFRNRAPLDDSGMPKDRFSAEMPDATLATLKIQPSEPRDSAVYFCASGLQGGTEAFFGQGTRLTVV.